The clone carrying this T cell receptor beta chain was detected only a few times. Its specificity is unknown. Thyroid surgery was performed in patients who had received no treatment beforehand. These data come from a study of metastatic and nonmetastatic thyroid tumors. Background on the study: The authors compared repertoires across blood and tumor or nodule tissue from malignant and benign thyroid patients. Study observations and caveats: The study reportedly found significantly higher TCR beta diversity in malignant thyroid tumors than benign nodules, in blood and tumor.

Per the original methods: The study took CDR3 differences across clinicopathological groups and made a distant-metastasis classifier for papillary thyroid cancer from them. TCRdb re-analyzed the PCR reads through MiXCR. Here the V and J calls rest on TCRdb's processing, not on the authors' analysis. The sample has 50,000 to 65,000 clones; roughly 4.1% are singletons. The TCR sequence derives from a female donor with papillary thyroid cancer or a benign thyroid nodule (not recorded which). Some clones in this sample may be carry-over from other donors' samples. The specimen was blood.

Written as DNA, the CDR3 is TGTGCCAGCAGTCAGGGGACAGGGTCCACGGATACGCAGTATTTT. Encoded protein: CASSQGTGSTDTQYF. This chain links TRBV6-2 or TRBV6-3 with TRBJ2-3; TRBD1 matches at 9 bases. The CDR3 is 15 amino acids. Trimming removed 5 bases from V and 6 bases from J; junction bases left unmatched: 9. CDR1 MNHEY and CDR2 SVGEGT come from the germline V gene.